The 21 T cell receptor beta chains listed next were all sequenced from one sample in a study of T cells after yellow fever vaccination. TCRdb ran MiXCR on the 5' RACE reads and lists one entry per CDR3 protein. In the table there are about 160,000 distinct CDR3 sequences, approximately 6.7% of which are singletons. The sample in question was CD4+ T cells sorted from PBMCs, obtained 5 days after the first yellow fever vaccination. These receptor sequences come from a man younger than 30 who received the YFV17D yellow fever vaccine.

Only a few counts were recorded for this clonotype. The gene calls are TRBV5-4 and TRBJ1-1; a weak D match, TRBD1 (6 bases). Germline CDR1 is SGHNT and CDR2 is YYREEE (reference sequence). The V end was cut by 0 bases, the J end by 7 bases, with 19 bases between. This CDR3 has 16 residues. The DNA of the CDR3 is TGTGCCAGCAGCTTGGTTCAGGGGCGCGAGCCCATTGAAGCTTTCTTT. This codes for CASSLVQGREPIEAFF.

This clonotype appeared many times. The chain employs TRBV20-1 and TRBJ2-2; 10 bases are a match to TRBD1. Germline CDR1 DFQATT, CDR2 SNEGSKA (reference sequence). The CDR3 is 15 amino acids. Trimming at V came to 3 bases and at J to 6 bases, leaving 7 bases not matched to a gene. The CDR3 bases are TGCAGTGCTAGGGCCCCGGACAGGGGGGCCGGGGAGCTGTTTTTT. Residues: CSARAPDRGAGELFF.

This clonotype was seen only a few times. This rearrangement joins TRBV10-1 to TRBJ1-5, with 10 bases aligning to TRBD1. V was pared by 6 bases and J by 0 bases, with 5 bases of the junction left unmatched. This CDR3 contains 16 residues. Germline V gene lookup returns CDR1 WNHNN and CDR2 SYGVQD (reference sequence). CDR3 region: CASRPGTGDSNQPQHF. Here the CDR3 DNA reads TGCGCCAGCAGACCCGGGACAGGGGATAGCAATCAGCCCCAGCATTTT.

This clonotype was observed at least ten times. V and J are TRBV20-1 and TRBJ1-1; D is uncertain. The germline V and J ends were trimmed by 4 bases and 1 base, with 10 bases remaining between them. CDR3 length equals 13 residues. The germline V gene has CDR1 DFQATT and CDR2 SNEGSKA (reference sequence). CDR3 bases: TGCAGTGCTACGAGGGTCGAGAACACTGAAGCTTTCTTT. It yields the protein CSATRVENTEAFF.

This chain connects TRBV18 to TRBJ1-2; D remains unclear. Deletions cut 3 bases from V and 4 bases from J, with 12 bases between. This CDR3 spans 14 amino acids. From germline, CDR1 is KGHSH and CDR2 LQKENI. CDR3 protein: CASSPPGLAYGYTF. The CDR3 DNA sequence: TGTGCCAGCTCACCCCCGGGCCTGGCCTATGGCTACACCTTC.

The gene calls are TRBV7-3 and TRBJ2-6, with D tentatively TRBD1 or TRBD2 (5 bases each). Trimming pared 5 bases from V and 3 bases from J, leaving 14 bases between. The CDR3 covers 16 residues. Per the germline V gene, CDR1 is SGHTA and CDR2 is FQGTGA. The CDR3, as DNA: TGTGCCAGCAGCCCCGTCCAGGGACGTGGGGCCAACGTCCTGACTTTC. It yields the protein CASSPVQGRGANVLTF.

There are many counts of this clonotype. The CDR3 region has the DNA TGTGCCAGCAGTGAGAACGGGGGCAGCTCCTACAATGAGCAGTTCTTC. Translating it yields CASSENGGSSYNEQFF. This chain links TRBV9 with TRBJ2-1; tentatively, D is TRBD1 or TRBD2 (6 bases each). The V end lost 5 bases, the J end lost 0 bases, and 15 bases lay between the germline ends. The CDR3 sequence is 16 residues long. The germline V gene has CDR1 SGDLS and CDR2 YYNGEE.

CDR3 in amino acids: CASSVRSGGPSTDTQYF. CDR3 nucleotides: TGTGCCAGCAGCGTCCGTAGCGGGGGGCCTAGCACAGATACGCAGTATTTT. This chain links TRBV7-9 with TRBJ2-3, with 10 bases matching TRBD2. Germline V gene lookup returns CDR1 SEHNR and CDR2 FQNEAQ (reference sequence). The CDR3 consists of 17 residues. The V and J ends lost 5 bases and 0 bases, in that order; junction bases with no gene match: 8.

For this clonotype: Since the CDR3 does not end with the conserved phenylalanine or tryptophan, this likely comes from a read error. This chain joins TRBV28 and TRBJ2-4, with a tentative D call TRBD2 (5 bases). This CDR3 has 16 residues. From germline, CDR1 is MDHEN and CDR2 SYDVKM. The germline V and J ends were trimmed by 8 bases and 1 base, with 18 bases remaining between them. The CDR3 region is CASRFEGSSAKNIQYL. CDR3 nucleotides: TGTGCCAGCCGCTTTGAGGGATCTAGCGCCAAAAACATTCAGTACTTA.

The chain combines TRBV6-2 or TRBV6-3 with TRBJ1-1, with 7 bases fitting TRBD1. This CDR3 is 15 amino acids long. V shed 7 bases, J shed 7 bases, and the junction held 15 bases outside the gene matches. Germline-derived CDR1 and CDR2 are MNHEY and SVGEGT. The CDR3 DNA is TGTGCCAGCATCCAAGAGGCGACAGGGAAGGTTGAAGCTTTCTTT. Protein product: CASIQEATGKVEAFF.

This clonotype was seen more than once but under ten times. V and J are TRBV7-3 and TRBJ2-7, with D possibly TRBD2 on 6 matching bases. Trimming cost V 5 bases and J 5 bases, with 16 bases left between them. Germline CDR1 and CDR2: SGHTA and FQGTGA. The CDR3 is 14 amino acids. The CDR3 reads CASSRRGREDEQYF. The CDR3 DNA is TGTGCCAGCAGCCGTCGCGGCAGGGAGGACGAGCAGTACTTC.

This clonotype was detected once. The chain recombines TRBV18 with TRBJ2-1, with 14 bases aligning to TRBD2. The CDR3 has 19 amino acids. J lost 0 bases, V lost 5 bases, and 9 bases had no gene match. Looked up from germline, CDR1 is KGHSH and CDR2 is LQKENI. Written as DNA, the CDR3 is TGTGCCAGCTCATCCAGGACTAGCGGGGGGTCCAGCTCCTACAATGAGCAGTTCTTC. Encoded protein: CASSSRTSGGSSSYNEQFF.

In this sample, this clonotype turned up many times. The V call is TRBV7-2, the J call TRBJ2-7; maybe TRBD1 (5 bases). V dropped 3 bases and J dropped 2 bases, with 8 bases sitting between them. CDR1 is SGHTA and CDR2 is FQGNSA in the germline V gene. The CDR3 contains 13 residues. CDR3 sequence (DNA): TGTGCCAGCAGCTTCGACAGACCCTACGAGCAGTACTTC. Protein product: CASSFDRPYEQYF.

The rearrangement links TRBV7-3 to TRBJ1-3; D gene unclear. The V gene lost 3 bases and the J gene lost 0 bases, with 9 bases spanning the gap. CDR1 is SGHTA and CDR2 is FQGTGA in the germline V gene. This CDR3 comprises 15 residues. The CDR3 loop is CASSLTGNSGNTIYF. Written as DNA, the CDR3 is TGTGCCAGCAGCTTGACTGGCAACTCTGGAAACACCATATATTTT.

In its sample, this clonotype was seen a few times. The gene calls are TRBV20-1 and TRBJ1-1; possible D gene TRBD1, 6 bases. Germline V gene data show CDR1 as DFQATT and CDR2 as SNEGSKA (reference sequence). The CDR3 covers 13 residues. Trimming removed 3 bases at V and 6 bases at J, with 14 bases between. The CDR3 here is CSARGGRESEAFF. CDR3 sequence (DNA): TGCAGTGCTAGGGGGGGGCGCGAATCTGAAGCTTTCTTT.

In its sample, this clonotype was seen many times. This sequence joins TRBV11-3 and TRBJ2-3, with D possibly being TRBD2 (5 bases). The CDR3 has 13 residues. Per the germline V gene, CDR1 is SGHNT and CDR2 is YENEEA. V was shortened by 6 bases and J by 3 bases, with 10 bases between the two germline ends. CDR3: CASSSTMTDTQYF. CDR3 nucleotide sequence: TGTGCCAGCAGTTCGACTATGACAGATACGCAGTATTTT.

This clonotype was picked up many times. The chain employs TRBV7-3 and TRBJ2-1; D possibly uses TRBD1 or TRBD2 (5 bases each). Per germline, CDR1 SGHTA and CDR2 FQGTGA. CDR3 length equals 13 residues. V dropped 1 base and J dropped 16 bases, with 17 bases sitting between them. The CDR3 region is CASSLNLRDRAFF. The CDR3 DNA reads as TGTGCCAGCAGCTTAAACCTCCGGGACCGGGCCTTCTTC.

This clonotype was picked up many times. This chain joins TRBV5-1 and TRBJ2-5, with 8 bases identical to TRBD1. CDR3 size: 14 residues. Looked up from germline, CDR1 is SGHRS and CDR2 is YFSETQ. J was trimmed by 5 bases and V by 2 bases; bases with no gene match: 5. The CDR3 nucleotides read TGCGCCAGCAGCTTTCAGGGGGCCGGGGAGACCCAGTACTTC. Protein sequence: CASSFQGAGETQYF.

This clonotype was found many times. The J gene is TRBJ1-6, the V gene TRBV4-1; TRBD1 matches at 8 bases. Trimming at V came to 2 bases and at J to 0 bases, leaving 9 bases not matched to a gene. CDR1 is MGHRA and CDR2 is YSYEKL in the germline V gene. The CDR3 length is 19 residues. As DNA, the CDR3 is TGCGCCAGCAGCCAAACCCCCGGACAGGGAAGCTCCTATAATTCACCCCTCCACTTT. Translated: CASSQTPGQGSSYNSPLHF.

This clonotype was seen repeatedly, ten times or more. This chain uses TRBV5-1 with TRBJ2-5; D call uncertain. The V gene's germline CDR1 is SGHRS and CDR2 YFSETQ. V was trimmed by 0 bases and J by 3 bases, leaving 6 bases between them. This CDR3 region has 13 residues. The CDR3 is CASSLGSEETQYF. The DNA of the CDR3 is TGCGCCAGCAGCTTGGGCTCAGAAGAGACCCAGTACTTC. The full variable domain, completed using reference TRBV5-1 and TRBJ2-5, is KAGVTQTPRYLIKTRGQQVTLSCSPISGHRSVSWYQQTPGQGLQFLFEYFSETQRNKGNFPGRFSGRQFSNSRSEMNVSTLELGDSALYLCASSLGSEETQYFGPGTRLLVL.

This clonotype appeared a few times. CDR3 nucleotides: TGTGCCAGCAGTGAAGCCGGGACAGGGCTACACTATGGCTACACCTTC. Its protein is CASSEAGTGLHYGYTF. The chain is built from TRBV25-1 and TRBJ1-2; TRBD1 matches at 9 bases. CDR1 is MGHDK, CDR2 SYGVNS, per germline. The CDR3 has 16 amino acids. Trimming removed 2 bases from V and 3 bases from J; junction bases left unmatched: 7.